What follows is one T cell receptor beta chain and its context. Its antigen has not been determined. No qualities accompany the bases; no much larger clone lies one base away. The receptor library was made with the immunoSEQ multiplex PCR assay. In most patients, genomic DNA was isolated using the Qiagen DNeasy Blood and Tissue Kit and sent frozen to Adaptive Biotechnologies for TCR sequencing. Adaptive Biotechnologies carried out high-throughput TCR-beta CDR3 sequencing of genomic DNA for most patients. Per the original workflow: TCR sequencing data for roughly 17 patients were retrieved from Adaptive's ImmunoSEQ software; three other patients were processed with MiXCR and VDJtools. To correct CD4 versus CD8 sorting errors, sequences present in both subsets at a frequency ratio below 5:1 were removed. CDR3 nucleotide sequences shared by donor and recipient were removed because the origin of these sequences could not be assigned. To be classed as alloreactive, a clone needed at least 2-fold expansion over unstimulated cells and a minimum CFSE-low frequency of 0.002% (template counts) or 0.001% (read counts). Clones detected in sequenced pre-transplant spleen, lymph node, or MLR CFSE-low populations of the donor or recipient were defined as mappable. Cumulative frequency of alloreactive clones was calculated as a percentage of all sequences weighted by copy number. The clones in this table, taken by TCRdb from immuneACCESS, are in-frame only. Not every clone is retained; where verified, under half of the shortfall comes from an unresolved V gene, and the cause of the rest is unknown. Clone size and the V and J calls come from that table; the DNA yielded D and trimming. The sample table shows about 110,000 clones, and 93% are seen once. The leading ten clones occupy roughly 0.5% of the sample.

This entry is derived from a study of graft-versus-host responses after intestinal transplantation (dated by TCRdb to 2020 to 2022). Context from the whole study: Recipients received multivisceral, liver-intestinal, or isolated intestinal transplants. Of the roughly 25 intestinal transplant recipients enrolled in the cohort, one of whom was a retransplant, 3 patients without pretransplant specimens were excluded. Graft-versus-host and host-versus-graft alloreactive T cell clones were tracked in the graft, circulation and bone marrow after intestinal transplantation using bulk TCR-beta CDR3 sequencing. A peak of at least 4% donor T cells among recipient peripheral blood mononuclear cells was the definition used for donor T cell macrochimerism. Rather than going through the commercial service, samples from a few later patients were sequenced in-house on an Illumina MiSeq and processed with MiXCR. Alloreactive clones were identified by sequencing pre-transplant mixed lymphocyte reaction products and comparing them with unstimulated pre-transplant donor and recipient T cells. All recipients received anti-thymocyte globulin induction followed by maintenance tacrolimus and steroids for approximately 3 years. The research as a whole found: GvH clones were found in recipient bone marrow, and some of the GvH clones appeared earlier in ileal mucosa or blood, which is consistent with an intestinal mucosal origin. The conclusions were limited by the relatively low number and heterogeneity of the intestinal transplant patients. Early after transplant, peak levels of circulating GvH clones were found to be associated with declines in HvG clones. In the allografts of patients with donor T cell macrochimerism, GvH to HvG T cell clonal ratios were high.

The time point label on this specimen signifies: cells obtained before transplantation from donor or recipient. CD3+CD4+ and CD3+CD8+ populations were FACS-sorted from unstimulated pre-transplant donor and recipient cells taken from spleen or lymph nodes. Taken from cysteine to phenylalanine, the CDR3 has 18 residues. Solely the CDR3 DNA is kept, with 54 bases framed from the first base. The TCR originated in a human donor who received an intestinal transplant. Sequenced material: unstimulated CD8+ T cells sorted from spleen or lymph node cells, taken before intestinal transplant. This chain is built from TRBV21-1 and TRBJ1-2; TRBD1, the D gene given by the table, was not confirmed from the DNA. TRBV21-1 constitutes a pseudogene. The nucleotide sequence reads as follows: TGTGCCAGCACTAAAGGGCCCCAGGGGGCCTCTGCAAACTATGGCTACACCTTC. This sequence encodes CASTKGPQGASANYGYTF.